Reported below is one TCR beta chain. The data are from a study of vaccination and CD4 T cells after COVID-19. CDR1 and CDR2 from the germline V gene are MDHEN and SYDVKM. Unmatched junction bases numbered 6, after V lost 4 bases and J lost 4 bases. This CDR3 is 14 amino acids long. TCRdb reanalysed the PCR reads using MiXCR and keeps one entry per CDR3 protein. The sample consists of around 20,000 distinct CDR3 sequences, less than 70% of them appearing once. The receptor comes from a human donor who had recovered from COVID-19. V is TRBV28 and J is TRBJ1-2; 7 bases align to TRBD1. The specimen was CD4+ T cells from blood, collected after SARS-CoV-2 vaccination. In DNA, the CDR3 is TGTGCCAGCAGTTCTACGACAGGGCCCTATGGCTACACCTTC. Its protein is CASSSTTGPYGYTF.